A single sample is the source of the 3 T cell receptor beta chains below, sequenced in a study of blood T cell repertoires in COVID-19. This table comes from immunoSEQ multiplex PCR, and its TCRdb copy is limited to in-frame clones, with some not included. Among around 200,000 clones listed, more than 75% were seen once. Sequenced input: peripheral blood. The receptor source for this set is a man aged 35 to 55 with active or convalescent COVID-19.

V usage is TRBV30 and J usage is TRBJ1-6; 7 bases agree with TRBD1. The CDR3 spans 15 residues. In germline, CDR1 is GTSNPN, CDR2 SVGIG (reference sequence). V was clipped by 1 base and J by 6 bases; unmatched bases: 6. The CDR3 here is CAWSAGGLSNSPLHF. Written as DNA, the CDR3 is TGTGCCTGGAGTGCAGGGGGACTCTCTAATTCACCCCTCCACTTT.

The chain combines TRBV19 with TRBJ1-1; 7 bases are a match to TRBD1. V lost 5 bases to trimming and J lost 2 bases; unmatched junction nucleotides: 14. Germline V gene data show CDR1 as LNHDA and CDR2 as SQIVND (reference sequence). The CDR3 has 17 amino acids. The CDR3 DNA sequence: TGTGCCAGTAGTCCCCTCGGACAGGCCTCATATAACACTGAAGCTTTCTTT. As protein: CASSPLGQASYNTEAFF. The full variable domain, in which reference TRBV19 and TRBJ1-1 provide the parts outside the CDR3, is DGGITQSPKYLFRKEGQNVTLSCEQNLNHDAMYWYRQDPGQGLRLIYYSQIVNDFQKGDIAEGYSVSREKKESFPLTVTSAQKNPTAFYLCASSPLGQASYNTEAFFGQGTRLTVV.

This chain connects TRBV6-1 to TRBJ1-2, with D unresolved. Germline CDR1 is MNHNS and CDR2 is SASEGT. Trimming pared 1 base from V and 4 bases from J, leaving 16 bases between. This CDR3 contains 16 residues. CDR3 in DNA: TGTGCCAGCAGTGAAGATGGAGGCTCGCCTTTCTATGGCTACACCTTC. This codes for CASSEDGGSPFYGYTF.